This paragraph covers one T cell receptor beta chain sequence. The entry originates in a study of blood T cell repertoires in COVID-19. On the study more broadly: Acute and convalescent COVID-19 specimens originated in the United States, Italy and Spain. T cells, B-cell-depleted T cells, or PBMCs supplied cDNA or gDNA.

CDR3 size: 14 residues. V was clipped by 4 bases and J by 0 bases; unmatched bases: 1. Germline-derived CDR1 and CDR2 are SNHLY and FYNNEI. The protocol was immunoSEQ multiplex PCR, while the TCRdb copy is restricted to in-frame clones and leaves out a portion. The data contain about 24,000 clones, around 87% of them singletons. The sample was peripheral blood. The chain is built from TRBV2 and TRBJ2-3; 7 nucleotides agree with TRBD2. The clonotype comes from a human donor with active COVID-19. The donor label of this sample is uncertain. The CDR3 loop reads CASSGLASTDTQYF. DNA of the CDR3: TGTGCCAGCAGTGGACTAGCCAGCACAGATACGCAGTATTTT.